The 7 T cell receptor beta chains in this list originate from one sample, sequenced in a study of early T cells in non-severe SARS-CoV-2 infection. TCRdb re-derived calls from the 5' RACE reads in MiXCR, one entry per CDR3 protein. This table holds tens of thousands of distinct CDR3 sequences, over 12% found once. The sample here was whole blood, taken at baseline. The receptors originated from an adult who was a healthcare worker with PCR-confirmed SARS-CoV-2 infection or an uninfected control (not recorded which).

The chain recombines TRBV11-2 with TRBJ2-5, with D maybe TRBD1 (6 bases). V was pared by 2 bases and J by 0 bases, with 7 bases between. There are 14 residues in the CDR3. The germline V gene has CDR1 SGHAT and CDR2 FQNNGV. The CDR3 protein is CASSLWDNQETQYF. The CDR3 region has the DNA TGTGCCAGCAGCTTATGGGACAACCAAGAGACCCAGTACTTC.

This clonotype was counted many times. This rearrangement joins TRBV12-3 or TRBV12-4 to TRBJ2-1; D may be TRBD2 (6 bases). This CDR3 has 14 residues. V gave up 3 bases and J gave up 3 bases, with 9 bases separating them. CDR3 in DNA: TGTGCCAGCAGTTTCCGGCGGGGCTACAATGAGCAGTTCTTC. Translating it yields CASSFRRGYNEQFF.

This clonotype was seen at least ten times. J is TRBJ2-1 and V is TRBV29-1, with 8 bases that match TRBD1. The CDR3 spans 14 residues. Trimming cost V 7 bases and J 6 bases; bases outside gene matches: 11. From germline, CDR1 is SQVTM and CDR2 ANQGSEA. The CDR3 region is CSAPGQGNSNEQFF. CDR3 in DNA: TGCAGCGCTCCCGGACAGGGAAACAGCAATGAGCAGTTCTTC.

J is TRBJ1-5 and V is TRBV20-1; D is undetermined. V dropped 0 bases and J dropped 5 bases, with 17 bases sitting between them. Germline assignment: CDR1 DFQATT and CDR2 SNEGSKA (reference sequence). CDR3 size: 16 residues. Here the CDR3 reads CSARDKKYQDYQPQHF. The DNA of the CDR3 is TGCAGTGCTAGAGATAAAAAATACCAGGACTATCAGCCCCAGCATTTT.

This clonotype was observed once. In DNA form, the CDR3 reads TGCAGTGCGGCGGGGGGGCGTGGAAAGACCCAGTACTTC. Its translation: CSAAGGRGKTQYF. The chain combines TRBV20-1 with TRBJ2-5; 9 bases are a match to TRBD2. V dropped 6 bases and J dropped 6; count of bases not matched to a gene: 8. This CDR3 region has 13 residues. In germline, CDR1 is DFQATT, CDR2 SNEGSKA (reference sequence).

This clonotype was counted ten times or more. The chain uses TRBV12-3 or TRBV12-4 and TRBJ2-3; D is ambiguous. This CDR3 spans 12 amino acids. V was shortened by 7 bases and J by 7 bases, with 12 bases between the two germline ends. The CDR3 protein is CASTLVGNTQYF. CDR3 DNA sequence: TGTGCCAGCACTCTAGTGGGTAATACGCAGTATTTT.

This chain joins TRBV27 and TRBJ2-7; TRBD2 aligns across 8 bases. CDR1 is MNHEY and CDR2 is SMNVEV in the germline V gene (reference sequence). The length of the CDR3 is 14 residues. The V segment lost 2 bases and the J segment 3 bases; nucleotides outside the gene matches: 3. The CDR3 sequence: CASSLLAGSYEQYF. The DNA for the CDR3 is TGTGCCAGCAGTTTACTAGCGGGCAGCTACGAGCAGTACTTC.